In this sample, the clone carrying this TCR beta chain turned up once. The target antigen is unknown. Regarding donors, all were healthy bone marrow donors. The data were obtained in a study of cytomegalovirus exposure and HLA in healthy donors. With 60 Vbeta and 13 Jbeta primers, the PCR was carried out. Method: immunoSEQ multiplex PCR; TCRdb's copy keeps in-frame clones and lacks some. The profile covers roughly 86,000 clones, with roughly 80% appearing a single time and roughly 6.6% taken by the ten largest. This CDR3 has 14 amino acids. Germline trimming cut 9 bases from V and 0 bases from J; bases unmatched to any gene: 6. The germline CDR1 and CDR2 sequences are WSHSY and SAAADI. Study-wide findings and caveats: One cluster of highly shared sequence variants probably arose as a sequencing artifact. TCR beta chain V- and J-gene trimming was linked, in a later analysis, to a missense variant in DCLRE1C. In most subjects, TCR beta sequences reportedly gave accurate predictions of HLA-A and HLA-B alleles.

This receptor was identified in a man aged 50 or older in good health and CMV-seropositive. The chain is built from TRBV10-2 and TRBJ1-1; 8 positions match TRBD1. Sequenced input: PBMCs. The CDR3 here is CASNGQGMNTEAFF. CDR3 in DNA: TGCGCCAGTAACGGACAGGGAATGAACACTGAAGCTTTCTTT.